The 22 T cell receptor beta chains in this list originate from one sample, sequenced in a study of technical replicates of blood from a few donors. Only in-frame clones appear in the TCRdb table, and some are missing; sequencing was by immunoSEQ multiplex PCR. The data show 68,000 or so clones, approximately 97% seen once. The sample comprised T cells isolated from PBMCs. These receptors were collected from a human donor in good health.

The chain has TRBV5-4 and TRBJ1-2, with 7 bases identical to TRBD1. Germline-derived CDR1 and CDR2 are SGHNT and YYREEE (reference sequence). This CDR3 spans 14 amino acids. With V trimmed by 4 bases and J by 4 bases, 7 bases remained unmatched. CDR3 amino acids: CASSRQGVIYGYTF. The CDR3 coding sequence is TGTGCCAGCAGCCGACAGGGAGTCATCTATGGCTACACCTTC.

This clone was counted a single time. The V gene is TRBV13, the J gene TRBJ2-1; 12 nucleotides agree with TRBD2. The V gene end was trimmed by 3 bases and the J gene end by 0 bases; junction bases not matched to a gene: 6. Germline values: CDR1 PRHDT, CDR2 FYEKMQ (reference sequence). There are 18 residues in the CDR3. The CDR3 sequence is CASSFWTSGATSYNEQFF. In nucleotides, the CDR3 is TGTGCCAGCAGCTTCTGGACTAGCGGGGCCACCTCCTACAATGAGCAGTTCTTC.

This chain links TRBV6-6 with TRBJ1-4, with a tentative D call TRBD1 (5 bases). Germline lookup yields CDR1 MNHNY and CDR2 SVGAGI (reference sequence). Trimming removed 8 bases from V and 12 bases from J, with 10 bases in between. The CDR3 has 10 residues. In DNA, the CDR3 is TGTGCCAGCGCCGGGGGTCAACTGTTTTTT. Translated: CASAGGQLFF.

CDR3: CASSLQTGAGANVLTF. The CDR3 DNA follows: TGCGCCAGCAGCCTACAAACAGGAGCTGGGGCCAACGTCCTGACTTTC. The rearrangement links TRBV5-1 to TRBJ2-6; weak D call: TRBD1 (5 bases). The CDR3 sequence is 16 residues long. Trimming took off 4 bases at V and 2 bases at J, with 13 bases between the two ends. Germline CDR1 SGHRS, CDR2 YFSETQ.

The CDR3 here is CASSLVSIGTGSTEAFF. The CDR3 DNA follows: TGTGCCAGCAGCTTAGTAAGTATTGGGACAGGGAGCACTGAAGCTTTCTTT. The V call is TRBV7-3, the J call TRBJ1-1; 9 nucleotides match TRBD1. The germline gives CDR1 SGHTA, CDR2 FQGTGA. The CDR3 consists of 17 residues. V was clipped by 2 bases and J by 4 bases; unmatched bases: 11.

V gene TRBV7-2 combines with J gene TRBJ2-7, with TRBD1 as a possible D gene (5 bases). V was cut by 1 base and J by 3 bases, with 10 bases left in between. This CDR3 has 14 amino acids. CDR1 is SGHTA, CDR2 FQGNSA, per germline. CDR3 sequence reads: CASSLGGASYEQYF. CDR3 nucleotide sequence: TGTGCCAGCAGCTTAGGGGGCGCTAGCTACGAGCAGTACTTC.

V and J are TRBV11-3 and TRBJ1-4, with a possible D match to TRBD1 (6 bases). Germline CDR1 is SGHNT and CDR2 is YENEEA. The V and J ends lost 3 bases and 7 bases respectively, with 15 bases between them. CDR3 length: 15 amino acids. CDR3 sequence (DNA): TGTGCCAGCAGCTTCGAGGGGACCAGGGGTGAAAAACTGTTTTTT. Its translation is CASSFEGTRGEKLFF.

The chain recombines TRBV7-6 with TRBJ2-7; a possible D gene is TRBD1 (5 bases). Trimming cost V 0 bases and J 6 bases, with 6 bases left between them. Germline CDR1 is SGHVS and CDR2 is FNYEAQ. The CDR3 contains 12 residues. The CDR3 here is CASSLARGEQYF. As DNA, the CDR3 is TGTGCCAGCAGCTTAGCTAGGGGCGAGCAGTACTTC.

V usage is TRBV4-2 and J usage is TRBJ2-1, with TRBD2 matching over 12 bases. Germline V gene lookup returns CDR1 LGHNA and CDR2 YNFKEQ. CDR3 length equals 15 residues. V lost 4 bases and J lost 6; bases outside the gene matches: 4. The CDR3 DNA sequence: TGTGCCAGCAGCCTTAGGACTAGCGGGATCAATGAGCAGTTCTTC. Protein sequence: CASSLRTSGINEQFF.

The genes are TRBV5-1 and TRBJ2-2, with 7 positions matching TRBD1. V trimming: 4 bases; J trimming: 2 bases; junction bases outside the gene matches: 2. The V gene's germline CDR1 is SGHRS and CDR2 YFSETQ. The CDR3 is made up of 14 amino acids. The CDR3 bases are TGCGCCAGCAGCGGGACAGTCAACACCGGGGAGCTGTTTTTT. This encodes CASSGTVNTGELFF.

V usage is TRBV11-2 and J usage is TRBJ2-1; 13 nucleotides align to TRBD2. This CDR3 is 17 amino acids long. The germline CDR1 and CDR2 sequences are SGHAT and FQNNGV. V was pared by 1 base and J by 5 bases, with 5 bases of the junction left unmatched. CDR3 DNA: TGTGCCAGCAGCTTAGTCGGACTAGCGGGGGAAGACAATGAGCAGTTCTTC. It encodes CASSLVGLAGEDNEQFF.

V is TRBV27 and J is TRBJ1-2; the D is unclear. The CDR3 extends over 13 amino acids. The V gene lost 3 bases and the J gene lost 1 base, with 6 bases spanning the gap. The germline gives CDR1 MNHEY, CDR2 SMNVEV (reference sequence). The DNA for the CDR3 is TGTGCCAGCAGTTTTGGGCTTAACTATGGCTACACCTTC. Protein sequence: CASSFGLNYGYTF.

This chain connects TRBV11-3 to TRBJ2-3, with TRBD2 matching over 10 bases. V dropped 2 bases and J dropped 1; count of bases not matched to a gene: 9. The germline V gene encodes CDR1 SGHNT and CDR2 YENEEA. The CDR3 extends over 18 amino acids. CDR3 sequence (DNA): TGTGCCAGCAGCTTAAACCCCACCGGACTAGCGGGCACAGATACGCAGTATTTT. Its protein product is CASSLNPTGLAGTDTQYF.

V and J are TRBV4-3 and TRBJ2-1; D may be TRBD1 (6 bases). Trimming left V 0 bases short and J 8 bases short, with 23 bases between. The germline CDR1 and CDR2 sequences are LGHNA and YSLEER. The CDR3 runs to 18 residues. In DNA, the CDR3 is TGCGCCAGCAGCCAAGAAGTCTCGGGACAAAGTGGTATCGATGAGCAGTTCTTC. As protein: CASSQEVSGQSGIDEQFF.

The CDR3, as DNA: TGCAGTGCTGGGACAGATGAAAAACTGTTTTTT. Protein sequence: CSAGTDEKLFF. The V gene is TRBV20-1, the J gene TRBJ1-4, with 7 bases lining up with TRBD1. The J segment lost 6 bases and the V segment lost 5 bases, leaving 0 bases of the junction unmatched. This CDR3 is built from 11 residues. Germline V gene sequence: CDR1 DFQATT, CDR2 SNEGSKA (reference sequence).

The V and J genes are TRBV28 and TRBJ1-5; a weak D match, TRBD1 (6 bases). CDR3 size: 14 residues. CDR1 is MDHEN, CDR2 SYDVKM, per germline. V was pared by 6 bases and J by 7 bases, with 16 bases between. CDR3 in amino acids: CASRNPGVDQPQHF. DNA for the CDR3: TGTGCCAGCAGAAATCCAGGGGTGGACCAGCCCCAGCATTTT.

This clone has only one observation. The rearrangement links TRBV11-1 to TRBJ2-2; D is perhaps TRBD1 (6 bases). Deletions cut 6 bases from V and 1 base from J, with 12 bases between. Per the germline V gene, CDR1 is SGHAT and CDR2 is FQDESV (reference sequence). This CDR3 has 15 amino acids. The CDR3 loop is CASSDPGQNTGELFF. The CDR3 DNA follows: TGTGCCAGCAGTGATCCGGGACAGAACACCGGGGAGCTGTTTTTT. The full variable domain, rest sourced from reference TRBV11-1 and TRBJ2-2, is EAEVAQSPRYKITEKSQAVAFWCDPISGHATLYWYRQILGQGPELLVQFQDESVVDDSQLPKDRFSAERLKGVDSTLKIQPAELGDSAMYLCASSDPGQNTGELFFGEGSRLTVL.

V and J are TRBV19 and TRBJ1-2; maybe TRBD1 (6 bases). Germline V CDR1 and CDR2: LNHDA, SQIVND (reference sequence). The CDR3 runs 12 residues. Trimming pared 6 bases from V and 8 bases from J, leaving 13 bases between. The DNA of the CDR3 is TGTGCCAGTAGCTTCACAGGGAGAGGCTACACCTTC. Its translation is CASSFTGRGYTF.

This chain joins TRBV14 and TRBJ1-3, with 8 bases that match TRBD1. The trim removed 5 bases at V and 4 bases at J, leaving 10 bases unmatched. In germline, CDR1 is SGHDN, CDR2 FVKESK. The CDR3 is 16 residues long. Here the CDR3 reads CASSARDRYSGNTIYF. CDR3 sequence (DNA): TGTGCCAGCAGCGCTCGGGACAGGTATTCGGGAAACACCATATATTTT.

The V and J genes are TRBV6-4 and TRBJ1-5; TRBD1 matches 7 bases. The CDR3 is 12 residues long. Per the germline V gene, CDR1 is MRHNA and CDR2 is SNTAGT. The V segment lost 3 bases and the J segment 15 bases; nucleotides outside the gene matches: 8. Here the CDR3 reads CASSEGGIVGHF. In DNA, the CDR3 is TGTGCCAGCAGTGAAGGGGGCATAGTAGGGCATTTT.

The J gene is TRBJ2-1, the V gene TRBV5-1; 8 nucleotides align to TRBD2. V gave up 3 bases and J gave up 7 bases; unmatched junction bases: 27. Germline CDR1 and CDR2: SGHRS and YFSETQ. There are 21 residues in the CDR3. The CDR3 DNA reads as TGCGCCAGCAGCTCCCTCGGGGCCGCCCATAGTTTAGCGGGATACGGTAATGAGCAGTTCTTC. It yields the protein CASSSLGAAHSLAGYGNEQFF.

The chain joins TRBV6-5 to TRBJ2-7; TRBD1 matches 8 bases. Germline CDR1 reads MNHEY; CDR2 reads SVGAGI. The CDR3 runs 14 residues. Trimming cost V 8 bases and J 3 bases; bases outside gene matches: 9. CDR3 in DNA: TGTGCCAGCGGACAAACAGGGGGAAACTACGAGCAGTACTTC. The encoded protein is CASGQTGGNYEQYF.